The T cell receptor (beta chain) described here comes from a study of PD-L1 blockade in urothelial cancer. Time point noted: pretreatment peripheral blood. Patients suffered from locally advanced or metastatic urothelial carcinoma. The V and J ends lost 0 bases and 4 bases, in that order; junction bases with no gene match: 5. The CDR3 runs 16 residues. CDR1 is SGHRS, CDR2 YFSETQ, per germline. The protocol was immunoSEQ multiplex PCR, while the TCRdb copy is restricted to in-frame clones and leaves out a portion. The sample has 85,000 to 100,000 clones, roughly 84% seen once. The sample in question was PBMCs, obtained around atezolizumab (anti-PD-L1) treatment. This receptor was identified in a man between 60 and 75 years old with urothelial cancer. The rearrangement links TRBV5-1 to TRBJ2-7; 12 bases are shared with TRBD2. This CDR3 reads CASSLVLAGGFYEQYF. The CDR3 DNA sequence: TGCGCCAGCAGCTTGGTTCTAGCGGGAGGGTTTTACGAGCAGTACTTC. Full variable domain (missing parts from reference TRBV5-1 and TRBJ2-7): KAGVTQTPRYLIKTRGQQVTLSCSPISGHRSVSWYQQTPGQGLQFLFEYFSETQRNKGNFPGRFSGRQFSNSRSEMNVSTLELGDSALYLCASSLVLAGGFYEQYFGPGTRLTVT.